This entry concerns a single T cell receptor (beta chain). The antigen remains undetermined. Unique molecular identifiers were used in preparing the TCRbeta library. TCRdb recomputed calls from the PCR reads with MiXCR, one row per CDR3 protein. This sample has hundreds of thousands of distinct CDR3 sequences, with 10% to 15% found just once. V shed 6 bases, J shed 0 bases, and the junction held 5 bases outside the gene matches. Germline CDR1 and CDR2: MDHEN and SYDVKM. The CDR3 loop spans 16 amino acids. These data originate in a study of T-cell reconstitution after alpha-beta-depleted transplantation in children. The study's findings and limits: Where some patients showed high TCRbeta diversity at day 60, it came from recipient T cells and thymic progenitors that had survived. Reportedly, only several hundred clones from non-depleted graft cells drove alpha-beta T-cell counts at about two months.

The sequencing here drew on PBMCs, mostly from graft donor cells, taken 360 days after TCRalphabeta/CD19-depleted stem cell transplant. The chain is built from TRBV28 and TRBJ2-5, with TRBD2 matching 12 bases. The TCR comes from a male patient under 18 who had a stem cell transplant for acute myeloid leukemia, so the T cells may come from the graft donor. CDR3 loop: CASSRTSGTYQETQYF. The CDR3 nucleotides are TGTGCCAGCAGCCGGACTAGCGGGACGTACCAAGAGACCCAGTACTTC.